The entry below gives a single T cell receptor beta chain sequence along with its context. This specimen belongs to a study of blood T cell repertoires in COVID-19. For the study at large: Samples came from the United States, Italy and Spain, spanning acute and convalescent COVID-19. PBMCs, B-cell-depleted T cells, or T cells provided the cDNA or gDNA that made up the material.

Germline V lookup: CDR1 MGHRA, CDR2 YSYEKL. The ends were cut back, 0 bases at V and 5 bases at J, with 16 bases in the middle. The CDR3 is 16 residues long. Original methodology: Amplifying reference gene primers gave estimates of nucleated cell counts. The protocol was immunoSEQ multiplex PCR, while the TCRdb copy is restricted to in-frame clones and leaves out a portion. V, J and clone size are those of that table, while D and trimming were read from the DNA. Among 240,000 or so clones, around four fifths were seen once, and the ten largest hold around 2%. The clonotype was recovered from a woman of 80 years or more with acute or convalescent COVID-19. The V call is TRBV4-1, the J call TRBJ1-1, with a tentative D call TRBD1 (5 bases). The sample comprised peripheral blood. The CDR3 DNA reads TGCGCCAGCAGCCAAGATCCGGGGGGTTGGGGGACTGAAGCTTTCTTT. As protein: CASSQDPGGWGTEAFF.